The 13 T cell receptor beta chains below come from one sample, sequenced in a study of early T cells in non-severe SARS-CoV-2 infection. TCRdb processed the 5' RACE reads anew with MiXCR; each CDR3 protein has one entry. The top ten clones hold less than 3% of a sample with some 58,000 distinct CDR3 sequences, approximately 10% of them seen once. The sequencing here drew on whole blood, taken at baseline. Receptors originate from an adult who was a healthcare worker with PCR-confirmed SARS-CoV-2 infection or an uninfected control (not recorded which).

This clonotype was detected only once. The chain employs TRBV6-1 and TRBJ2-1; TRBD1 or TRBD2 may be the D gene (5 bases each). Trimming took 2 bases from V and 0 from J, leaving 11 bases between them. The CDR3 totals 16 residues. Germline values: CDR1 MNHNS, CDR2 SASEGT. The CDR3 DNA is TGTGCCAGCAGTGAAAGGGACCCGAGCTCCTACAATGAGCAGTTCTTC. Its protein is CASSERDPSSYNEQFF.

The sample holds many counts of this clonotype. The CDR3 region has the DNA TGTGCCAGTGCCTCCCCCGGGAGACAGGGGTCCCCTATCTCTGGAAACACCATATATTTT. Protein: CASASPGRQGSPISGNTIYF. The V and J genes are TRBV25-1 and TRBJ1-3; 8 nucleotides line up with TRBD1. V shed 9 bases and J 0 bases; nucleotides not matched to a gene: 22. The CDR3 is 20 residues long. The germline CDR1 and CDR2 sequences are MGHDK and SYGVNS.

Ten or more counts support this clonotype. The rearrangement links TRBV7-9 to TRBJ1-5, with TRBD1 matching over 7 bases. The germline CDR1 and CDR2 sequences are SEHNR and FQNEAQ (reference sequence). The CDR3 covers 13 residues. V lost 10 bases to trimming and J lost 4 bases; unmatched junction nucleotides: 7. The CDR3 loop is CATVGDSNQPQHF. Here the CDR3 DNA reads TGTGCCACCGTGGGGGACAGTAATCAGCCCCAGCATTTT.

The V call is TRBV6-1, the J call TRBJ1-2; TRBD1 aligns across 8 bases. Germline CDR1 reads MNHNS; CDR2 reads SASEGT. There are 16 residues in the CDR3. J lost 6 bases, V lost 3 bases, and 12 bases had no gene match. The CDR3 sequence is CASSDPRTGRGNGYTF. For the CDR3, the DNA is TGTGCCAGCAGTGACCCACGGACAGGGAGGGGGAATGGCTACACCTTC.

The table lists this clonotype with a few counts. CDR3 protein: CASSGPQETGNTEAFF. The CDR3 nucleotides read TGTGCCAGCAGCGGACCCCAGGAGACAGGAAACACTGAAGCTTTCTTT. The chain employs TRBV6-1 and TRBJ1-1; D may be TRBD1 (6 bases). V lost 6 bases to trimming and J lost 2 bases, with 19 bases between them. The CDR3 is made up of 16 amino acids. Germline CDR1 is MNHNS and CDR2 is SASEGT.

This clonotype showed up many times. The rearrangement joins TRBV7-9 to TRBJ1-2; D is unclear. Trimming stripped 2 bases from V and 3 bases from J, with 10 bases between. This CDR3 is built from 14 residues. Germline V gives CDR1 SEHNR, CDR2 FQNEAQ (reference sequence). CDR3 nucleotides: TGTGCCAGCAGCTTAATTACCAGCGACTATGGCTACACCTTC. Translated: CASSLITSDYGYTF.

This clonotype was detected a few times. The gene calls are TRBV12-3 or TRBV12-4 and TRBJ2-1, with 15 nucleotides matching TRBD2. V lost 6 bases to trimming and J lost 5 bases; unmatched junction nucleotides: 11. The CDR3 consists of 18 residues. CDR3 sequence reads: CASSPPGTSGGIHNEQFF. CDR3 bases: TGTGCCAGCAGCCCTCCCGGGACTAGCGGGGGGATTCACAATGAGCAGTTCTTC.

This clonotype was seen a few times. The rearrangement joins TRBV2 to TRBJ1-1, with D maybe TRBD1 (5 bases). This CDR3 is built from 14 residues. Germline V gene data show CDR1 as SNHLY and CDR2 as FYNNEI. V lost 3 bases to trimming and J lost 2 bases, with 10 bases between them. The CDR3 DNA reads TGTGCCAGCAGTGAGCTGGGGCCCAACACTGAAGCTTTCTTT. This sequence encodes CASSELGPNTEAFF.

This chain uses TRBV6-5 with TRBJ2-5, with a possible D match to TRBD2 (5 bases). The V end was cut by 2 bases, the J end by 7 bases, with 14 bases between. The CDR3 contains 14 residues. The germline V gene encodes CDR1 MNHEY and CDR2 SVGAGI. The CDR3 sequence is CASSYDRDRVTQYF. The CDR3, as DNA: TGTGCCAGCAGTTACGACCGGGATCGGGTGACCCAGTACTTC.

V and J are TRBV7-6 and TRBJ2-7, with 9 bases matching TRBD1. CDR3 length: 15 residues. J lost 3 bases, V lost 1 base, and 4 bases had no gene match. Germline V gene lookup returns CDR1 SGHVS and CDR2 FNYEAQ. CDR3 sequence: CASSLGSTGGYEQYF. In nucleotides, the CDR3 is TGTGCCAGCAGCTTAGGATCGACAGGGGGCTACGAGCAGTACTTC.

In its sample, this clonotype was seen a few times. J is TRBJ2-5 and V is TRBV6-5, with a tentative D call TRBD2 (6 bases). This CDR3 region has 13 residues. Germline values: CDR1 MNHEY, CDR2 SVGAGI. The V and J ends lost 6 bases and 4 bases respectively, with 12 bases between them. CDR3 region: CASSPRRVETQYF. The CDR3 nucleotides read TGTGCCAGCAGCCCCCGGAGGGTAGAGACCCAGTACTTC.

Sample share makes this clonotype medium-sized. The chain employs TRBV20-1 and TRBJ2-3; 12 positions match TRBD2. Trimming at V came to 6 bases and at J to 6 bases, leaving 10 bases not matched to a gene. Germline-derived CDR1 and CDR2 are DFQATT and SNEGSKA (reference sequence). The CDR3 loop spans 15 amino acids. The CDR3 protein is CSAPPLAGGRDTQYF. The CDR3 DNA reads as TGCAGTGCCCCCCCACTAGCGGGGGGAAGGGATACGCAGTATTTT.

The chain is built from TRBV12-3 or TRBV12-4 and TRBJ1-5, with 8 bases that match TRBD1. J was trimmed by 7 bases and V by 6 bases; bases with no gene match: 8. There are 14 residues in the CDR3. In DNA form, the CDR3 reads TGTGCCAGCAGGGGGGGACAGGTAAACCAGCCCCAGCATTTT. Protein: CASRGGQVNQPQHF.